Listed here are 28 T cell receptor beta chains from one sample, sequenced in a study of shared clonotypes between healthy human individuals. The table came from immunoSEQ multiplex PCR; TCRdb's copy has only in-frame clones and leaves some out. The table lists about 2 million clones, roughly 95% of them singletons. Sequencing was performed on naive CD4+ T cells sorted from blood. Stated subset: CD45RA+ positively selected. Receptors originate from a man aged 18 to 29 in good health.

This chain links TRBV18 with TRBJ2-5; D call uncertain. Trimming shortened V by 0 bases and J by 4 bases, and 15 bases separated the two germline ends. The CDR3 totals 16 residues. Germline V lookup: CDR1 KGHSH, CDR2 LQKENI. CDR3 nucleotides: TGTGCCAGCTCACCACCGGGCCGGTTTTCGCGAGAGACCCAGTACTTC. This encodes CASSPPGRFSRETQYF.

The rearrangement uses TRBV27 and TRBJ2-3, with 9 bases that match TRBD1. The CDR3 has 15 amino acids. Germline V CDR1 and CDR2: MNHEY, SMNVEV (reference sequence). Trimming cost V 6 bases and J 1 base; bases outside gene matches: 5. In nucleotides, the CDR3 is TGTGCCAGCAGAGACAGGGGGGTCGGCACAGATACGCAGTATTTT. This translates into CASRDRGVGTDTQYF.

The chain couples TRBV30 to TRBJ2-7; D call uncertain. Germline CDR1 GTSNPN, CDR2 SVGIG (reference sequence). Trimming shortened V by 2 bases and J by 3 bases, and 11 bases separated the two germline ends. CDR3 size: 13 residues. This chain's CDR3 is CAWSTRLDYEQYF. In DNA, the CDR3 is TGTGCCTGGAGTACCCGCCTGGACTACGAGCAGTACTTC.

This chain joins TRBV5-1 and TRBJ2-5; 10 bases line up with TRBD1. V was pared by 3 bases and J by 6 bases, with 5 bases of the junction left unmatched. The CDR3 runs 14 residues. Germline V gives CDR1 SGHRS, CDR2 YFSETQ. In DNA, the CDR3 is TGCGCCAGCAGCTCCCGGACAGGGGGAAAGACCCAGTACTTC. It is translated as CASSSRTGGKTQYF.

V is TRBV11-2 and J is TRBJ1-6; 7 positions agree with TRBD1. The CDR3 covers 15 residues. The germline gives CDR1 SGHAT, CDR2 FQNNGV. Losses at the gene ends were 6 bases for V and 11 bases for J; bases not matched to a gene: 13. The CDR3 spells CASSNTGTAFAPLHF. DNA of the CDR3: TGTGCCAGCAGTAATACCGGGACAGCTTTCGCACCCCTCCACTTT. Based on the CDR3 plus reference TRBV11-2 and TRBJ1-6, the full variable domain is EAGVAQSPRYKIIEKRQSVAFWCNPISGHATLYWYQQILGQGPKLLIQFQNNGVVDDSQLPKDRFSAERLKGVDSTLKIQPAKLEDSAVYLCASSNTGTAFAPLHFGNGTRLTVT.

The rearrangement joins TRBV7-2 to TRBJ2-1, with D perhaps being TRBD1 or TRBD2 (5 bases each). V lost 8 bases, J lost 10 bases, and 18 bases lay in between. The CDR3 totals 13 residues. Germline loops: CDR1 SGHTA, CDR2 FQGNSA. CDR3 loop: CASSPEGTGEQFF. CDR3 nucleotides: TGTGCCAGCTCCCCTGAGGGGACCGGGGAGCAGTTCTTC.

A few counts support this clone. CDR3: CASSQKLAGDYEQYF. Written as DNA, the CDR3 is TGCGCCAGCAGCCAAAAACTAGCGGGAGATTACGAGCAGTACTTC. This chain joins TRBV4-1 and TRBJ2-7; 11 bases match TRBD2. V lost 2 bases, J lost 4 bases, and 4 bases stayed unmatched. The CDR3 runs to 15 residues. CDR1 is MGHRA, CDR2 YSYEKL, per germline.

Details on this clone: Other DNA sequences in the same sample also yield this CDR3. The chain combines TRBV6-5 with TRBJ2-5, with D maybe TRBD1 (7 bases). The germline V gene encodes CDR1 MNHEY and CDR2 SVGAGI. Deletions cut 5 bases from V and 3 bases from J, with 10 bases between. The length of the CDR3 is 13 residues. CDR3 protein: CASSRGTEETQYF. Written as DNA, the CDR3 is TGTGCCAGCAGTCGGGGGACAGAAGAGACCCAGTACTTC.

The chain recombines TRBV18 with TRBJ2-7; 11 bases are shared with TRBD2. With 3 bases clipped from V and 5 bases from J, the junction kept 3 bases outside the gene matches. The CDR3 runs 14 residues. Germline CDR1 KGHSH, CDR2 LQKENI. In nucleotides, the CDR3 is TGTGCCAGCTCACCCCTACTAGCGGGGGACGAGCAGTACTTC. Translated, it gives CASSPLLAGDEQYF.

The chain has TRBV6-6 and TRBJ2-5, with a weak D call TRBD2 (6 bases). The CDR3 covers 14 residues. Deletions cut 0 bases from V and 7 bases from J, with 12 bases between. Germline CDR1 and CDR2: MNHNY and SVGAGI (reference sequence). CDR3 DNA: TGTGCCAGCAGTTACTCGATCCAGGGAGGGACCCAGTACTTC. Translation: CASSYSIQGGTQYF.

V and J are TRBV7-2 and TRBJ2-7, with D possibly being TRBD1 or TRBD2 (5 bases each). Germline V gives CDR1 SGHTA, CDR2 FQGNSA. The CDR3 is made up of 14 amino acids. Trimming took 3 bases from V and 7 from J, leaving 16 bases between them. The CDR3 DNA follows: TGTGCCAGCAGCTTTCAGGGCGGGCCGGTGGAGCAGTACTTC. Translation gives CASSFQGGPVEQYF.

CDR3 protein: CASSLVVLGETQYF. The CDR3 DNA reads TGTGCCAGCAGCTTAGTCGTTCTGGGGGAGACCCAGTACTTC. The chain employs TRBV7-6 and TRBJ2-5; D gene ambiguous. V lost 1 base and J 5 bases, leaving 11 bases between the germline ends. Per the germline V gene, CDR1 is SGHVS and CDR2 is FNYEAQ. The CDR3 totals 14 residues.

V and J are TRBV7-2 and TRBJ2-1; tentatively, D is TRBD2 (5 bases). The CDR3 length is 13 residues. Germline V gene sequence: CDR1 SGHTA, CDR2 FQGNSA. V lost 0 bases and J lost 8, with 8 bases in between. The CDR3 spells CASSLASAHEQFF. Written as DNA, the CDR3 is TGTGCCAGCAGCTTAGCTAGCGCTCATGAGCAGTTCTTC.

Points on this clone: The sample contains more than one DNA sequence encoding this CDR3. The rearrangement uses TRBV7-9 and TRBJ1-5; 11 bases are a match to TRBD1. The V gene's germline CDR1 is SEHNR and CDR2 FQNEAQ (reference sequence). The CDR3 contains 15 residues. The V and J ends lost 4 bases and 3 bases, in that order; junction bases with no gene match: 2. The CDR3 DNA reads as TGTGCCAGCAGCTCGGGACAGGGGGACAATCAGCCCCAGCATTTT. Encoded protein: CASSSGQGDNQPQHF.

The chain links TRBV10-3 to TRBJ2-1; the match to TRBD2 covers 10 bases. Germline V gene data show CDR1 as ENHRY and CDR2 as SYGVKD. This CDR3 has 14 amino acids. With V trimmed by 3 bases and J by 8 bases, 4 bases remained unmatched. The CDR3 here is CAISDLAGVDEQFF. CDR3 nucleotide sequence: TGTGCCATCAGTGATCTAGCGGGAGTGGATGAGCAGTTCTTC.

V gene TRBV11-3 combines with J gene TRBJ2-3, with D unclear. CDR3 length: 14 residues. V was cut by 4 bases and J by 2 bases, with 10 bases left in between. Germline-derived CDR1 and CDR2 are SGHNT and YENEEA. In DNA, the CDR3 is TGTGCCAGCAGCTCGTCCTCCTACACAGATACGCAGTATTTT. Protein: CASSSSSYTDTQYF.

Details on this clone: Other DNA sequences in this sample translate to the same CDR3. The chain joins TRBV30 to TRBJ1-2, with a weak D call TRBD1 (5 bases). Trimming took 0 bases from V and 5 from J, leaving 7 bases between them. There are 12 residues in the CDR3. Germline V gene lookup returns CDR1 GTSNPN and CDR2 SVGIG (reference sequence). Written as DNA, the CDR3 is TGTGCCTGGAGTGTACGGGGGTATGGCTACACCTTC. It encodes CAWSVRGYGYTF.

The rearrangement joins TRBV10-1 to TRBJ1-4; 8 bases line up with TRBD1. Germline loops: CDR1 WNHNN, CDR2 SYGVQD (reference sequence). V lost 6 bases, J lost 8 bases, and 8 bases stayed unmatched. The CDR3 sequence is 14 residues long. Written as DNA, the CDR3 is TGCGCCAGCAGGGCTCAGGGGGCCGGCGAAAAACTGTTTTTT. It is translated as CASRAQGAGEKLFF.

Only one count was recorded for this clone. Other DNA sequences in the same sample also yield this CDR3. V usage is TRBV15 and J usage is TRBJ1-5; D gene unclear. Germline V gives CDR1 LNHNV, CDR2 YYDKDF (reference sequence). The CDR3 is made up of 14 amino acids. The ends were cut back, 0 bases at V and 1 base at J, with 4 bases in the middle. The CDR3 nucleotides read TGTGCCACCAGCAGAGATGGGAGCAATCAGCCCCAGCATTTT. Amino acids: CATSRDGSNQPQHF.

This clone was found once. This chain's CDR3 is CASMGVGTSGYTF. Written as DNA, the CDR3 is TGTGCCAGCATGGGGGTGGGGACCTCTGGTTACACCTTC. V gene TRBV6-1 combines with J gene TRBJ1-2; D may be TRBD1 (5 bases). From germline, CDR1 is MNHNS and CDR2 SASEGT. V lost 7 bases, J lost 11 bases, and 20 bases lay in between. This CDR3 comprises 13 residues.

This chain connects TRBV28 to TRBJ2-3; 8 bases match TRBD1. Looked up from germline, CDR1 is MDHEN and CDR2 is SYDVKM. CDR3 size: 15 residues. Trimming removed 5 bases from V and 4 bases from J; junction bases left unmatched: 8. The CDR3 DNA reads TGTGCCAGCAGTCCCCGGGGACAGGCAGCAGATACGCAGTATTTT. Translation: CASSPRGQAADTQYF.

The V and J genes are TRBV6-5 and TRBJ2-3, with D possibly being TRBD1 or TRBD2 (5 bases each). V lost 5 bases, J lost 3 bases, and 12 bases lay in between. CDR1 MNHEY and CDR2 SVGAGI come from the germline V gene. CDR3 length: 14 amino acids. The CDR3 spells CASSAGSRTDTQYF. For the CDR3, the DNA is TGTGCCAGCAGTGCAGGGAGTCGAACAGATACGCAGTATTTT.

This chain connects TRBV18 to TRBJ1-2; D not certain. The germline V and J ends were trimmed by 2 bases and 1 base, with 11 bases remaining between them. This CDR3 has 15 amino acids. CDR1 and CDR2 from the germline V gene are KGHSH and LQKENI. DNA of the CDR3: TGTGCCAGCTCACCAGGCACGGCCGTTAACTATGGCTACACCTTC. Its translation is CASSPGTAVNYGYTF.

The V and J genes are TRBV7-9 and TRBJ2-7; D remains unclear. Germline loops: CDR1 SEHNR, CDR2 FQNEAQ (reference sequence). V shed 7 bases and J shed 5 bases, with 6 bases lying between them. This CDR3 contains 10 residues. The CDR3 nucleotides read TGTGCCAGCAAAAGTAACGAGCAGTACTTC. Translated: CASKSNEQYF. The variable domain in full, completed from reference TRBV7-9 and TRBJ2-7, reads DTGVSQNPRHKITKRGQNVTFRCDPISEHNRLYWYRQTLGQGPEFLTYFQNEAQLEKSRLLSDRFSAERPKGSFSTLEIQRTEQGDSAMYLCASKSNEQYFGPGTRLTVT.

This sequence joins TRBV30 and TRBJ2-3; 9 bases are a match to TRBD1. Germline values: CDR1 GTSNPN, CDR2 SVGIG (reference sequence). J gave up 4 bases and V 4 bases, and 12 bases lay outside the gene matches. There are 16 residues in the CDR3. This chain's CDR3 is CAWKSGTGSWADTQYF. DNA of the CDR3: TGTGCCTGGAAATCTGGGACAGGGAGTTGGGCAGATACGCAGTATTTT.

V usage is TRBV18 and J usage is TRBJ2-2; TRBD1 agrees at 7 bases. Germline V gene data show CDR1 as KGHSH and CDR2 as LQKENI. The CDR3 covers 16 residues. Unmatched junction bases numbered 4, after V lost 3 bases and J lost 0 bases. DNA for the CDR3: TGTGCCAGCTCACCGCCGACAGGGCCGAACACCGGGGAGCTGTTTTTT. Translation gives CASSPPTGPNTGELFF.

The chain has TRBV7-9 and TRBJ1-3, with D perhaps matching TRBD1 (6 bases). The CDR3 has 15 residues. CDR1 and CDR2 from the germline V gene are SEHNR and FQNEAQ (reference sequence). V lost 4 bases, J lost 3 bases, and 13 bases lay in between. CDR3 sequence (DNA): TGTGCCAGCAGCTCAACAGGGTTAAATGGAAACACCATATATTTT. Protein: CASSSTGLNGNTIYF. The full variable domain, rest sourced from reference TRBV7-9 and TRBJ1-3, is DTGVSQNPRHKITKRGQNVTFRCDPISEHNRLYWYRQTLGQGPEFLTYFQNEAQLEKSRLLSDRFSAERPKGSFSTLEIQRTEQGDSAMYLCASSSTGLNGNTIYFGEGSWLTVV.

This rearrangement joins TRBV7-2 to TRBJ1-1; perhaps TRBD1 as D (5 bases). CDR3 length equals 13 residues. In germline, CDR1 is SGHTA, CDR2 FQGNSA. Trimming left V 5 bases short and J 11 bases short, with 18 bases between. For the CDR3, the DNA is TGTGCCAGCAGCCAAGAGGCTCGGGGGTCGGCTTTCTTT. It is translated as CASSQEARGSAFF.